This T cell receptor beta chain emerged from a study of T cell responses to AZD1222 COVID-19 vaccine. Method: immunoSEQ multiplex PCR; TCRdb's copy keeps in-frame clones and lacks some. This table has approximately 120,000 clones, around 83% appearing once. Germline-derived CDR1 and CDR2 are GTSNPN and SVGIG (reference sequence). Between the trimmed V and J ends, which lost 4 bases and 4 bases, there was a span of 11 bases. This CDR3 spans 13 amino acids. The clonotype comes from an adult who received the AZD1222 COVID-19 vaccine. This specimen was peripheral blood, taken 28 days after the second AZD1222 dose. The V call is TRBV30, the J call TRBJ2-1, with D possibly matching TRBD2 (6 bases). CDR3 sequence reads: CAWTPGVYNEQFF. CDR3 sequence (DNA): TGTGCCTGGACTCCGGGGGTATACAATGAGCAGTTCTTC.